The 11 T cell receptor beta chains below all came from one sample that was sequenced in a study of human T cells and chemical hapten exposure. One entry per CDR3 protein, called by TCRdb with MiXCR from the 5' RACE reads. The sample lists more than 140,000 distinct CDR3 sequences, over 3.5% occurring once. It was unfractionated whole blood from which total RNA was extracted. All receptors come from a female donor in good health.

The sample holds many counts of this clonotype. V gene TRBV6-4 combines with J gene TRBJ2-2, with D perhaps matching TRBD1 or TRBD2 (5 bases each). The germline V and J ends were trimmed by 3 bases and 4 bases, with 9 bases remaining between them. The germline CDR1 and CDR2 sequences are MRHNA and SNTAGT. The CDR3 contains 14 residues. The CDR3 DNA follows: TGTGCCAGCAGTGAAGAGGGGTCCACCGGGGAGCTGTTTTTT. It is translated as CASSEEGSTGELFF.

This clonotype was counted many times. The chain combines TRBV28 with TRBJ1-2, with TRBD1 as a possible D gene (6 bases). Germline loops: CDR1 MDHEN, CDR2 SYDVKM. The CDR3 totals 18 residues. V lost 5 bases and J lost 1, with 23 bases in between. Here the CDR3 DNA reads TGTGCCAGCAGTCTAGACCCTGCCGGGACATCCGTTAACTATGGCTACACCTTC. Translation gives CASSLDPAGTSVNYGYTF.

Ten or more counts support this clonotype. The rearrangement uses TRBV28 and TRBJ2-1; D is unresolved. V dropped 2 bases and J dropped 2 bases, with 7 bases sitting between them. This CDR3 has 14 amino acids. The germline CDR1 and CDR2 sequences are MDHEN and SYDVKM. For the CDR3, the DNA is TGTGCCAGCAGTTTAACCGCTACCTACAATGAGCAGTTCTTC. Protein: CASSLTATYNEQFF.

This clonotype was counted at least ten times. The chain recombines TRBV5-1 with TRBJ2-1, with D possibly matching TRBD2 (5 bases). V lost 1 base and J 5 bases, leaving 19 bases between the germline ends. The CDR3 is 17 residues long. Per germline, CDR1 SGHRS and CDR2 YFSETQ. The CDR3 nucleotides are TGCGCCAGCAGCTTGATAGGAGGTGCGGCCTTGAACAATGAGCAGTTCTTC. It specifies CASSLIGGAALNNEQFF.

This clonotype was recorded many times. The rearrangement joins TRBV5-1 to TRBJ2-2, with D unclear. CDR1 SGHRS and CDR2 YFSETQ come from the germline V gene. Trimming removed 3 bases from V and 1 base from J, with 13 bases in between. The CDR3 sequence is 16 residues long. The DNA of the CDR3 is TGCGCCAGCAGCTATGAGACCGCCGAGAACACCGGGGAGCTGTTTTTT. It specifies CASSYETAENTGELFF.

This clonotype was counted many times. V and J are TRBV3-1 and TRBJ2-7; 7 bases map to TRBD1. Trimming cost V 4 bases and J 0 bases; bases outside gene matches: 12. The germline V gene encodes CDR1 LGHDT and CDR2 YNNKEL (reference sequence). This CDR3 comprises 17 residues. The CDR3 here is CASSPRSDRTISYEQYF. For the CDR3, the DNA is TGTGCCAGCAGCCCGAGATCGGACAGGACCATCTCCTACGAGCAGTACTTC.

This clonotype was seen ten or more times. The chain couples TRBV3-1 to TRBJ2-3, with 10 bases matching TRBD1. The ends lost 5 bases at V and 4 bases at J; junction bases unmatched: 12. Germline assignment: CDR1 LGHDT and CDR2 YNNKEL (reference sequence). This CDR3 is 17 amino acids long. DNA for the CDR3: TGTGCCAGCAGCTCAACCGCCGGGACAGGGGACGCAGATACGCAGTATTTT. Protein product: CASSSTAGTGDADTQYF.

This chain links TRBV12-3 or TRBV12-4 with TRBJ1-3, with D perhaps matching TRBD1 (6 bases). Trimming took off 3 bases at V and 3 bases at J, with 12 bases between the two ends. This CDR3 is built from 15 residues. The CDR3: CASSFRGPFGNTIYF. DNA of the CDR3: TGTGCCAGCAGTTTTCGGGGGCCCTTTGGAAACACCATATATTTT.

This clonotype was recorded at least ten times. V and J are TRBV28 and TRBJ2-7; 7 bases match TRBD1. The V segment lost 6 bases and the J segment 2 bases; nucleotides outside the gene matches: 10. The germline V gene encodes CDR1 MDHEN and CDR2 SYDVKM. The CDR3 runs 15 residues. The CDR3 protein is CASSHQRDSTYEQYF. The CDR3 DNA follows: TGTGCCAGCAGCCACCAACGGGACAGTACCTACGAGCAGTACTTC.

This clonotype was recorded at least ten times. V and J are TRBV6-5 and TRBJ1-1, with 8 bases aligning to TRBD1. Germline CDR1 is MNHEY and CDR2 is SVGAGI. The CDR3 is 14 amino acids. J was trimmed by 6 bases and V by 5 bases; bases with no gene match: 8. CDR3 region: CASSGGQGSAEAFF. In DNA form, the CDR3 reads TGTGCCAGCAGTGGCGGACAGGGCAGCGCTGAAGCTTTCTTT.

This clonotype came up a few times. A much larger clone sits a single nucleotide away, making a read error possible. CDR3 region: CASSSRDGGETQYF. As DNA, the CDR3 is TGTGCCAGCAGTTCCCGCGACGGCGGGGAGACCCAGTACTTC. The V gene is TRBV12-3 or TRBV12-4, the J gene TRBJ2-5; possible D gene TRBD2, 5 bases. V shed 4 bases and J shed 5 bases, with 14 bases lying between them. The length of the CDR3 is 14 residues.